This entry concerns a single T cell receptor (beta chain). Its antigen is not identified. Germline V gene sequence: CDR1 SGHRS, CDR2 YFSETQ. Losses at the gene ends were 6 bases for V and 5 bases for J; bases not matched to a gene: 17. CDR3 length equals 17 residues. These data come from a study of beta chain features in type 1 diabetes. Notes on the study in general: People with Type 1 diabetes carried modestly yet significantly shorter TCRB CDR3s in all four CD4+ subsets.

The investigators reverse transcribed all of the isolated RNA, so they sequenced expressed TCRB transcripts. The average read count of naive, central memory and regulatory T cell samples was around 3.8 million. The data were produced by immunoSEQ multiplex PCR, yet TCRdb's version contains in-frame clones alone and is incomplete. The repertoire holds under 300,000 clones, with approximately 15% as singletons. This chain uses TRBV5-1 with TRBJ2-1; 7 nucleotides line up with TRBD2. Material: naive CD4+ T cells from blood. This TCR derives from a man aged 25 to 45 with type 1 diabetes. The CDR3 sequence: CASKGLAVTGRNNEQFF. CDR3 bases: TGCGCCAGCAAAGGCCTAGCGGTGACTGGTCGGAACAATGAGCAGTTCTTC.